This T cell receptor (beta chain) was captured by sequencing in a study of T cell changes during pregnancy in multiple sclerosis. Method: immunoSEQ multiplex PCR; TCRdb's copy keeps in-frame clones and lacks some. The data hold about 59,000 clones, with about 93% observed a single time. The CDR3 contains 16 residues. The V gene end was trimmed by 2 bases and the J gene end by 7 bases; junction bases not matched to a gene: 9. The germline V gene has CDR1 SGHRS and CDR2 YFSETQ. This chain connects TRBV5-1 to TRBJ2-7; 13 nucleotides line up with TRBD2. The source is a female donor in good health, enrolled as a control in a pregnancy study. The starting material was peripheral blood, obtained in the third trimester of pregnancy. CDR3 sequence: CASSFGLAGAGGEQYF. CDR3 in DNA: TGCGCCAGCAGCTTTGGACTAGCGGGAGCGGGTGGGGAGCAGTACTTC.